The present T cell receptor beta chain was sequenced within a study of T cells in Graves' hyperthyroidism and ophthalmopathy. The source material, RNA transcripts, was used to amplify TCR beta CDR3 regions. HTBI primers were employed in a first-round RT-PCR of the TCR CDR3. TCRdb reanalysed the multiplex PCR reads using MiXCR and keeps one entry per CDR3 protein. This sample has 560,000 or so distinct CDR3 sequences; around 45% occur once, and the top ten carry roughly 8.2%. Study-wide results and limits: Stable hyperthyroidism was told apart from ophthalmopathy by a model built on 13 V-J features. In the blood, most expanded thyroid clonotypes above 0.001 appeared as well. The model predicted ophthalmopathy a median around 6 months before onset.

Worth noting for this clonotype: Its antigen is not known.

The study enrolled patients aged 18 to 65 with newly diagnosed hyperthyroidism of under 2 months' duration. The V end was cut by 0 bases, the J end by 4 bases, with 13 bases between. Germline V CDR1 and CDR2: SGHNT, YYREEE (reference sequence). The CDR3 contains 15 residues. This sequence was found in a woman aged 18-35 years with Graves' hyperthyroidism. The chain joins TRBV5-4 to TRBJ2-5; D gene uncertain. Sequences were obtained from peripheral blood or thyroid tissue (not recorded which). CDR3 region: CASSLGPKWGETQYF. The CDR3 nucleotides read TGTGCCAGCAGCTTGGGCCCGAAGTGGGGAGAGACCCAGTACTTC.